Listed here are 7 T cell receptor beta chains from one sample, sequenced in a study of T cells after yellow fever vaccination. One entry per CDR3 protein results from TCRdb running MiXCR on the 5' RACE reads. Of 65,000 to 90,000 distinct CDR3 sequences in the sample, approximately 12% were seen once. The sequencing here drew on CD8+ T cells not binding an NS4B(214-222) dextramer, sorted from PBMCs, taken 21 days after the first yellow fever vaccination. The receptors stem from a man aged 18-30 years who received the YFV17D yellow fever vaccine.

The chain links TRBV4-3 to TRBJ2-2; the D is unclear. The CDR3 has 14 amino acids. Germline lookup yields CDR1 LGHNA and CDR2 YSLEER. V gave up 0 bases and J gave up 0 bases, with 2 bases separating them. In DNA form, the CDR3 reads TGCGCCAGCAGCCAAGACCCGAACACCGGGGAGCTGTTTTTT. Protein sequence: CASSQDPNTGELFF.

The V and J genes are TRBV20-1 and TRBJ2-7; D might be TRBD1 (5 bases). This CDR3 spans 14 amino acids. CDR1 and CDR2 from the germline V gene are DFQATT and SNEGSKA (reference sequence). V was trimmed by 6 bases and J by 2 bases, leaving 17 bases between them. The CDR3 spells CSALGQRTAYEQYV. The CDR3 nucleotides are TGCAGTGCCCTGGGGCAGCGAACCGCCTACGAGCAGTACGTC.

This clonotype showed up just a few times. DNA for the CDR3: TGCGCCAGCAGCCAACTAACCGGGACGCTTCGATTCTCTGGGGCCAACGTCCTGACTTTC. Amino acid sequence: CASSQLTGTLRFSGANVLTF. The rearrangement joins TRBV4-3 to TRBJ2-6; D may correspond to TRBD1 or TRBD2 (5 bases each). The CDR3 consists of 20 residues. Germline V gene sequence: CDR1 LGHNA, CDR2 YSLEER. V lost 2 bases and J 0 bases, leaving 20 bases between the germline ends.

The table lists this clonotype with many counts. The chain is built from TRBV5-1 and TRBJ2-5, with a tentative D call TRBD2 (6 bases). Deletions cut 4 bases from V and 4 bases from J, with 20 bases between. Germline V gene lookup returns CDR1 SGHRS and CDR2 YFSETQ. This CDR3 spans 16 amino acids. CDR3 in amino acids: CASSPVNGGGSETQYF. CDR3 in DNA: TGCGCCAGCAGCCCCGTCAACGGGGGTGGGTCAGAGACCCAGTACTTC.

This clonotype was found a few times. The chain recombines TRBV7-9 with TRBJ2-4; 7 positions match TRBD2. Germline CDR1 is SEHNR and CDR2 is FQNEAQ (reference sequence). The CDR3 is made up of 16 amino acids. The trim removed 3 bases at V and 0 bases at J, leaving 5 bases unmatched. CDR3: CASSLSSGVAKNIQYF. The CDR3 region has the DNA TGTGCCAGCAGCTTGTCTAGCGGAGTAGCCAAAAACATTCAGTACTTC.

This clonotype was seen more than once but under ten times. The J gene is TRBJ2-2, the V gene TRBV7-9; 7 nucleotides agree with TRBD1. The CDR3 extends over 15 amino acids. V shed 5 bases and J 3 bases; nucleotides not matched to a gene: 6. CDR1 and CDR2 from the germline V gene are SEHNR and FQNEAQ (reference sequence). CDR3 in amino acids: CASSPTGFDTGELFF. CDR3 bases: TGTGCCAGCAGCCCGACAGGGTTCGACACCGGGGAGCTGTTTTTT.

This clonotype was seen only a few times. This sequence joins TRBV9 and TRBJ1-1; D is ambiguous. The CDR3 loop spans 16 amino acids. Looked up from germline, CDR1 is SGDLS and CDR2 is YYNGEE. Deletions cut 0 bases from V and 2 bases from J, with 14 bases between. In DNA, the CDR3 is TGTGCCAGCAGCGTAGCTGTTCCAGGCCCAAACACTGAAGCTTTCTTT. Its protein product is CASSVAVPGPNTEAFF. The whole variable domain, filled in from reference TRBV9 and TRBJ1-1, reads DSGVTQTPKHLITATGQRVTLRCSPRSGDLSVYWYQQSLDQGLQFLIQYYNGEERAKGNILERFSAQQFPDLHSELNLSSLELGDSALYFCASSVAVPGPNTEAFFGQGTRLTVV.